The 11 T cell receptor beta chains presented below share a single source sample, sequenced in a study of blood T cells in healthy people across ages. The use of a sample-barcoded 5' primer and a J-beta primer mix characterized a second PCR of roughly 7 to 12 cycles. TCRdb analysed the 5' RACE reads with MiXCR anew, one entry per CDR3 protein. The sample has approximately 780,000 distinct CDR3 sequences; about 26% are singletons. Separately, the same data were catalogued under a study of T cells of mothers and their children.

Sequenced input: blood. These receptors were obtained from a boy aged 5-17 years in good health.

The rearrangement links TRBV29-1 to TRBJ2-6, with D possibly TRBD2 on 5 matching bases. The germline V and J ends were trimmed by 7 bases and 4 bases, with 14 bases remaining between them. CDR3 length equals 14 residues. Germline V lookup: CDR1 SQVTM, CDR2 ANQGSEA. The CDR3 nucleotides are TGCAGCGCCGTGCCGGGGTCCGGGGCCAACGTCCTGACTTTC. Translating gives CSAVPGSGANVLTF.

The CDR3 region has the DNA TGTGCCAGCAGTAGACTAGCGGGGGGGCCGGATGAGCAGTTCTTC. Encoded protein: CASSRLAGGPDEQFF. The gene calls are TRBV12-3 or TRBV12-4 and TRBJ2-1; 14 nucleotides line up with TRBD2. The V and J ends lost 5 bases and 8 bases, in that order; junction bases with no gene match: 5. The CDR3 length is 15 residues.

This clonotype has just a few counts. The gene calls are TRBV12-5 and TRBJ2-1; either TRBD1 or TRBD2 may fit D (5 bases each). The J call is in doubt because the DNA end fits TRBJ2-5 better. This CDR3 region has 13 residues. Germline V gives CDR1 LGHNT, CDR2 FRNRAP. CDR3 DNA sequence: TGTGCTAGTGGGGCCTCGGGGACAGAGACCCAGTACTTC. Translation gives CASGASGTETQYF.

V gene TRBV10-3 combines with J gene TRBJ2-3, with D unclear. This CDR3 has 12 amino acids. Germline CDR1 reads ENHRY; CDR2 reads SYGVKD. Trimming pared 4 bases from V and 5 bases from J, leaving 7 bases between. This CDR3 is CAISGSGDTQYF. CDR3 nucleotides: TGTGCCATCAGTGGGTCAGGAGATACGCAGTATTTT.

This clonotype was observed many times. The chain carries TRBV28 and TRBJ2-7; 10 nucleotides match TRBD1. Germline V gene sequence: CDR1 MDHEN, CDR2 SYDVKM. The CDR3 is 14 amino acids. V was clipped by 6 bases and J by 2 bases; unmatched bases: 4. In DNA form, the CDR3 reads TGTGCCAGCAGCCCGGGACAGGGGCCCTACGAGCAGTACTTC. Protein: CASSPGQGPYEQYF.

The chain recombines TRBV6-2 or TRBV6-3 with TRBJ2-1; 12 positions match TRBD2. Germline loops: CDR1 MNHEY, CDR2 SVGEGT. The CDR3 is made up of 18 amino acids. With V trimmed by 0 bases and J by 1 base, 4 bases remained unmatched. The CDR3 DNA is TGTGCCAGCAGTTACTCTCGACTAGCGGGGGAGTCCTACAATGAGCAGTTCTTC. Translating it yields CASSYSRLAGESYNEQFF.

Here the CDR3 reads CASSRTPGRGTDTQYF. The CDR3 DNA reads TGTGCCAGCAGCCGGACGCCGGGACGAGGCACAGATACGCAGTATTTT. The V and J genes are TRBV3-1 and TRBJ2-3; D is possibly TRBD1 or TRBD2 (5 bases each). The length of the CDR3 is 16 residues. Germline lookup yields CDR1 LGHDT and CDR2 YNNKEL (reference sequence). Between the trimmed V and J ends, which lost 4 bases and 1 base, there was a span of 15 bases.

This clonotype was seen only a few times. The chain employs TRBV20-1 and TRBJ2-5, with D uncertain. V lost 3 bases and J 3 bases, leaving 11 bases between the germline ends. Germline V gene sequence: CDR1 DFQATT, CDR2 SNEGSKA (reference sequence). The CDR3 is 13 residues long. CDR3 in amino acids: CSASDRRKETQYF. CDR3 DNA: TGCAGTGCTAGTGACCGCCGGAAAGAGACCCAGTACTTC.

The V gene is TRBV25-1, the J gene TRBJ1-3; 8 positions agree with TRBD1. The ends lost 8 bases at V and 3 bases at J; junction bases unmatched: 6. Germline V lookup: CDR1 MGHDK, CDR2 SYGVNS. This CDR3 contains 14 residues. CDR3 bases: TGTGCCAGCTCAGGGGGCAAAGGTGGAAACACCATATATTTT. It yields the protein CASSGGKGGNTIYF. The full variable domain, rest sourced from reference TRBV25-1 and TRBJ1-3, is EADIYQTPRYLVIGTGKKITLECSQTMGHDKMYWYQQDPGMELHLIHYSYGVNSTEKGDLSSESTVSRIRTEHFPLTLESARPSHTSQYLCASSGGKGGNTIYFGEGSWLTVV.

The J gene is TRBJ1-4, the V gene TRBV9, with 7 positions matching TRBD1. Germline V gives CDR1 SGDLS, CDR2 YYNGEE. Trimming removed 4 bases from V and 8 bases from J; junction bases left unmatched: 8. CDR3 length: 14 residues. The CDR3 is CASSLSGGGEKLFF. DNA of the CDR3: TGTGCCAGCAGCCTTTCGGGAGGGGGCGAAAAACTGTTTTTT.

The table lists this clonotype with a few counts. The CDR3 loop is CASSLEGSTGELFF. CDR3 nucleotide sequence: TGCGCCAGCAGCTTGGAGGGGAGCACCGGGGAGCTGTTTTTT. The gene calls are TRBV5-1 and TRBJ2-2, with D tentatively TRBD1 or TRBD2 (5 bases each). The CDR3 contains 14 residues. Trimming stripped 0 bases from V and 4 bases from J, with 7 bases between. The germline V gene has CDR1 SGHRS and CDR2 YFSETQ.